Listed here are 4 T cell receptor beta chains from one sample, sequenced in a study of shared clonotypes between healthy human individuals. CD8 cells classed as naive were CD45RO-negative and positively selected for CCR7, excluding terminally differentiated effector memory CD45RA+ cells. TCRdb's table, derived via immunoSEQ multiplex PCR, lists solely in-frame clones and lacks some. This sample has roughly 1,800,000 clones, with about 94% found just once. Material for sequencing was naive CD8+ T cells sorted from blood. The receptors derive from a man aged 18 to 30 in good health.

The rearrangement joins TRBV15 to TRBJ1-1; D call uncertain. V gave up 5 bases and J gave up 3 bases, with 13 bases separating them. This CDR3 has 14 amino acids. CDR1 LNHNV and CDR2 YYDKDF come from the germline V gene (reference sequence). CDR3 amino acids: CATSLSVGDTEAFF. CDR3 nucleotide sequence: TGTGCCACCAGCTTAAGCGTTGGGGACACTGAAGCTTTCTTT.

The chain has TRBV21-1 and TRBJ2-7; TRBD1, the table's D call, was not compared with the DNA. TRBV21-1 is termed a pseudogene. CDR3 size: 14 residues. The CDR3 nucleotides are TGTGCCAGCAGCGACCGGACAGGGACCCACGAGCAGTACTTC. This sequence encodes CASSDRTGTHEQYF.

The rearrangement links TRBV9 to TRBJ2-4; tentative D call: TRBD1 (6 bases). Germline loops: CDR1 SGDLS, CDR2 YYNGEE. The CDR3 is 15 residues long. V gave up 2 bases and J gave up 8 bases, with 17 bases separating them. CDR3 coding DNA: TGTGCCAGCAGCGTTCAGGGGATTCCGTCGGACATTCAGTACTTC. Translating gives CASSVQGIPSDIQYF.

This chain links TRBV30 with TRBJ2-7; D call uncertain. CDR3 length: 12 amino acids. Trimming left V 7 bases short and J 2 bases short, with 12 bases between. The germline V gene encodes CDR1 GTSNPN and CDR2 SVGIG (reference sequence). CDR3 sequence (DNA): TGTGCCTTCACAGAGAACGCCTACGAGCAGTACTTC. Amino acid sequence: CAFTENAYEQYF. Full variable domain (outside the CDR3, taken from reference TRBV30 and TRBJ2-7): SQTIHQWPATLVQPVGSPLSLECTVEGTSNPNLYWYRQAAGRGLQLLFYSVGIGQISSEVPQNLSASRPQDRQFILSSKKLLLSDSGFYLCAFTENAYEQYFGPGTRLTVT.